A selection of T cell receptor beta chains follows, all from one sample in a study of blood T cell repertoires in COVID-19. TCRdb keeps only in-frame clones here, not all; method: immunoSEQ multiplex PCR. The table records 200,000 to 250,000 clones, about 89% of them present only once. Sequencing input: peripheral blood. The receptors derive from a man in his sixties who had recovered from COVID-19. Both conserved end residues are part of each CDR3. D genes are given only for firm matches. Expanded clones get a size class; other rows say once, few or many, or leave the size out.

size: NA; length: 16; J: TRBJ2-3; V: TRBV5-6; D: NA; CDR3: CASSLGGGTGTDTQYF; DNA: TGTGCCAGCAGCTTGGGTGGTGGTACGGGCACAGATACGCAGTATTTT
size: NA; length: 13; J: TRBJ2-5; V: TRBV29-1; D: TRBD2; CDR3: CSVNRGGQETQYF; DNA: TGCAGCGTTAATCGGGGGGGCCAAGAGACCCAGTACTTC
size: NA; length: 15; J: TRBJ2-1; V: TRBV6-5; D: TRBD2; CDR3: CASSSTSGGNNEQFF; DNA: TGTGCCAGCAGCTCGACTAGCGGGGGGAACAATGAGCAGTTCTTC
size: NA; length: 11; J: TRBJ2-1; V: TRBV20-1; D: NA; CDR3: CSARDRGEQFF; DNA: TGCAGTGCTAGAGATAGGGGAGAGCAGTTCTTC
size: NA; length: 15; J: TRBJ2-2; V: TRBV24-1; D: NA; CDR3: CATSDLVQGRGELFF; DNA: TGTGCCACCAGTGATTTGGTCCAGGGGCGTGGGGAGCTGTTTTTT
size: once; length: 13; J: TRBJ2-7; V: TRBV12-3/TRBV12-4; D: NA; CDR3: CASSPGQPREQYF; DNA: TGTGCCAGCAGTCCCGGTCAACCGAGAGAGCAGTACTTC
size: few; length: 15; J: TRBJ2-5; V: TRBV14; D: NA; CDR3: CASSQDRDIQETQYF; DNA: TGTGCCAGCAGCCAAGATCGGGACATCCAAGAGACCCAGTACTTC
size: NA; length: 14; J: TRBJ2-3; V: TRBV3-1/TRBV3-2; D: TRBD1; CDR3: CASTSDRTTDTQYF; DNA: TGTGCCAGCACCTCGGACAGGACCACAGATACGCAGTATTTT
size: NA; length: 14; J: TRBJ2-5; V: TRBV2; D: TRBD1; CDR3: CASSYDRVQETQYF; DNA: TGTGCCAGCAGTTACGACAGGGTCCAAGAGACCCAGTACTTC
size: NA; length: 16; J: TRBJ2-7; V: TRBV6-5; D: NA; CDR3: CASSYSGGINSYEQYF; DNA: TGTGCCAGCAGTTACTCGGGCGGGATAAACTCCTACGAGCAGTACTTC
size: NA; length: 14; J: TRBJ2-1; V: TRBV28; D: TRBD2; CDR3: CASSPAGGENEQFF; DNA: TGTGCCAGCTCCCCAGCGGGAGGAGAAAATGAGCAGTTCTTC
size: NA; length: 17; J: TRBJ2-7; V: TRBV6-2/TRBV6-3; D: NA; CDR3: CASSYFWALSPSYEQYF; DNA: TGTGCCAGCAGTTACTTTTGGGCGCTGTCCCCCTCCTACGAGCAGTACTTC
size: NA; length: 16; J: TRBJ2-3; V: TRBV21-1; D: NA; CDR3: CASISPSGIGTDTQYF; DNA: TGTGCCAGCATCTCACCGTCAGGGATTGGCACAGATACGCAGTATTTT
size: NA; length: 16; J: TRBJ2-5; V: TRBV15; D: TRBD2; CDR3: CATSGGTSGRKETQYF; DNA: TGTGCCACCAGCGGTGGGACTAGCGGGAGGAAAGAGACCCAGTACTTC
size: NA; length: 14; J: TRBJ2-3; V: TRBV6-2/TRBV6-3; D: NA; CDR3: CASSPLSPLDTQYF; DNA: TGTGCCAGCAGCCCCCTTTCCCCTCTCGATACGCAGTATTTT
size: NA; length: 16; J: TRBJ2-6; V: TRBV19; D: NA; CDR3: CASNRPGGSGANVLTF; DNA: TGTGCCAGTAATCGTCCAGGGGGGTCTGGGGCCAACGTCCTGACTTTC
size: NA; length: 15; J: TRBJ1-5; V: TRBV19; D: NA; CDR3: CASRGPRGSNQPQHF; DNA: TGTGCCAGTAGGGGCCCCCGGGGTAGCAATCAGCCCCAGCATTTT
size: NA; length: 14; J: TRBJ1-1; V: TRBV7-3; D: TRBD1; CDR3: CASRLSGGSTEAFF; DNA: TGTGCCAGCAGACTCTCAGGGGGTTCCACTGAAGCTTTCTTT
size: NA; length: 13; J: TRBJ1-1; V: TRBV10-3; D: TRBD1; CDR3: CASGQGANTEAFF; DNA: TGTGCCAGTGGCCAGGGGGCGAACACTGAAGCTTTCTTT
size: NA; length: 15; J: TRBJ2-7; V: TRBV5-4; D: TRBD1; CDR3: CASSLDRGTYYEQYF; DNA: TGTGCCAGCAGCTTGGACAGGGGGACGTACTACGAGCAGTACTTC
size: NA; length: 14; J: TRBJ1-6; V: TRBV14; D: NA; CDR3: CASSRQEGNSPLHF; DNA: TGTGCCAGCAGCCGACAAGAAGGCAATTCACCCCTCCACTTT
size: NA; length: 18; J: TRBJ2-5; V: TRBV5-4; D: TRBD2; CDR3: CASSLVGSGRAKDGTQYF; DNA: TGTGCCAGCAGCTTGGTCGGTAGCGGGAGGGCCAAGGACGGGACCCAGTACTTC
size: NA; length: 13; J: TRBJ2-7; V: TRBV5-1; D: TRBD2; CDR3: CASSLELAGEQYF; DNA: TGCGCCAGCAGCTTGGAACTAGCGGGGGAACAGTACTTC
size: NA; length: 12; J: TRBJ2-7; V: TRBV4-2; D: NA; CDR3: CASSRLSGEQYF; DNA: TGTGCCAGCAGCCGACTGTCTGGCGAGCAGTACTTC
size: NA; length: 17; J: TRBJ2-3; V: TRBV24-1; D: TRBD2; CDR3: CATSDAELAGVADTQYF; DNA: TGTGCCACCAGTGACGCCGAACTAGCGGGAGTGGCAGATACGCAGTATTTT
size: NA; length: 13; J: TRBJ1-1; V: TRBV28; D: TRBD1; CDR3: CASSRTGALGAFF; DNA: TGTGCCAGCAGTAGGACAGGGGCCCTCGGAGCTTTCTTT
size: NA; length: 14; J: TRBJ1-1; V: TRBV2; D: TRBD1; CDR3: CASSLQGSNTEAFF; DNA: TGTGCCAGCAGCCTACAGGGGAGTAACACTGAAGCTTTCTTT
size: few; length: 19; J: TRBJ2-1; V: TRBV4-3; D: TRBD1; CDR3: CASSQDRAQGVVSYNEQFF; DNA: TGCGCCAGCAGCCAAGATAGGGCACAGGGGGTTGTCTCCTACAATGAGCAGTTCTTC
size: NA; length: 15; J: TRBJ1-3; V: TRBV9; D: NA; CDR3: CASSVNFYSGNTIYF; DNA: TGTGCCAGCAGCGTAAACTTCTACTCTGGAAACACCATATATTTT
size: NA; length: 17; J: TRBJ1-6; V: TRBV5-5; D: NA; CDR3: CASSSGPSGGMNSPLHF; DNA: TGTGCCAGCAGCTCGGGACCCTCGGGAGGCATGAATTCACCCCTCCACTTT
size: NA; length: 15; J: TRBJ2-1; V: TRBV5-1; D: TRBD2; CDR3: CASSELAGVGNEQFF; DNA: TGCGCCAGCAGCGAACTAGCGGGAGTTGGCAATGAGCAGTTCTTC